This TCR beta chain came from a study of tumor and adjacent non-tumor tissue in lung cancer. General observations from the study: TCR diversity was significantly greater in tumor than normal lung tissue.

The template was RNA from unsorted bulk tissue. Three rounds of nested PCR, following a modified ARM-PCR protocol, produced the TCRbeta library. Each CDR3 protein is one row after TCRdb ran MiXCR on the multiplex PCR reads. The sample lists roughly 220,000 distinct CDR3 sequences; about 76% were seen once. Comments on this clonotype: The antigen is not known. A much larger clone differs by one base, so this may be a read error.

The source of this sequence is a man aged 60 to 75 with non-small cell lung cancer. Source material: lung tumor tissue.

CDR3 sequence reads: CAWTRPGATSTDTQCF. CDR3 in DNA: TGTGCCTGGACTCGTCCGGGGGCGACGAGCACAGATACGCAGTGTTTT. This chain connects TRBV30 to TRBJ2-3, with D tentatively TRBD1 or TRBD2 (6 bases each). The V gene's germline CDR1 is GTSNPN and CDR2 SVGIG (reference sequence). The CDR3 is 16 residues long. Based on the CDR3 plus reference TRBV30 and TRBJ2-3, the full variable domain is SQTIHQWPATLVQPVGSPLSLECTVEGTSNPNLYWYRQAAGRGLQLLFYSVGIGQISSEVPQNLSASRPQDRQFILSSKKLLLSDSGFYLCAWTRPGATSTDTQCFGPGTRLTVL.